This paragraph reports one T cell receptor (beta chain). The same CDR3 is also encoded by other DNA sequences in this sample. This entry belongs to a study of long-term antiretroviral therapy in people with HIV. The assay used was immunoSEQ (version v3.0), run at survey level. Measured with immunoSEQ multiplex PCR; TCRdb has only the in-frame clones, and not every one. Of some 23,000 clones in the sample, approximately 73% were seen once. The length of the CDR3 is 17 residues. The V end was cut by 1 base, the J end by 0 bases, with 12 bases between. CDR1 and CDR2 from the germline V gene are LGHNA and YNFKEQ.

The material was unsorted PBMCs, obtained 0.5 years after starting antiretroviral therapy. This TCR was sampled from a woman aged 40-49 years with HIV. The rearrangement joins TRBV4-2 to TRBJ2-2, with D maybe TRBD2 (7 bases). The CDR3 DNA is TGTGCCAGCAGCCAAGTCTGGGGGGGCGCGAACACCGGGGAGCTGTTTTTT. Its translation: CASSQVWGGANTGELFF.